Listed here are 10 T cell receptor beta chains from one sample, sequenced in a study of OX40 agonist ivuxolimab in advanced cancers. Sequencing was performed with immunoSEQ multiplex PCR; in TCRdb, only in-frame clones are kept and a portion is missing. The sample lists roughly 80,000 clones, 93% occurring once. This material consisted of CD4+ or CD8+ T cells sorted from blood, taken in a trial of the OX40 agonist ivuxolimab. These receptors all stem from an adult with an advanced solid tumor such as melanoma, head and neck, liver or kidney cancer.

This clone was seen a single time. V and J are TRBV4-1 and TRBJ2-7; TRBD1 aligns across 10 bases. The junction had 1 base not matched to a gene; V was cut back by 4 bases and J by 1 base. Germline V lookup: CDR1 MGHRA, CDR2 YSYEKL. The CDR3 has 14 amino acids. CDR3 sequence: CASSPGQGSYEQYF. The CDR3 region has the DNA TGCGCCAGCAGCCCGGGACAGGGGTCCTACGAGCAGTACTTC.

The V gene is TRBV4-3, the J gene TRBJ1-1, with D possibly being TRBD1 (5 bases). The CDR3 contains 14 residues. Trimming stripped 4 bases from V and 11 bases from J, with 20 bases between. Germline assignment: CDR1 LGHNA and CDR2 YSLEER. The CDR3 loop is CASSPARTGRGAFF. CDR3 in DNA: TGCGCCAGCAGCCCTGCGAGGACGGGACGTGGGGCTTTCTTT.

This clone has only a few counts. The V call is TRBV7-3, the J call TRBJ1-4, with D tentatively TRBD1 (5 bases). Trimming took off 1 base at V and 6 bases at J, with 18 bases between the two ends. Germline V gene sequence: CDR1 SGHTA, CDR2 FQGTGA. The CDR3 contains 17 residues. The CDR3 DNA reads as TGTGCCAGCAGCTTAAGTCGGGTACAGGATCTGGATGAAAAACTGTTTTTT. It encodes CASSLSRVQDLDEKLFF.

This clone was detected only a few times. This CDR3 reads CASKAAATNEKLFF. The CDR3 DNA sequence: TGTGCCAGTAAGGCGGCCGCAACTAATGAAAAACTGTTTTTT. The chain recombines TRBV27 with TRBJ1-4; D uncertain. Looked up from germline, CDR1 is MNHEY and CDR2 is SMNVEV (reference sequence). CDR3 length: 14 residues. Trimming left V 9 bases short and J 0 bases short, with 11 bases between.

The chain couples TRBV10-1 to TRBJ1-5, with D hard to call. The germline V and J ends were trimmed by 2 bases and 2 bases, with 7 bases remaining between them. Germline V gene data show CDR1 as WNHNN and CDR2 as SYGVQD (reference sequence). This CDR3 spans 14 amino acids. CDR3 in amino acids: CASSEARGNQPQHF. CDR3 in DNA: TGCGCCAGCAGTGAGGCACGGGGCAATCAGCCCCAGCATTTT.

The rearrangement links TRBV27 to TRBJ2-7, with a possible D match to TRBD1 (6 bases). The CDR3 totals 14 residues. The germline V and J ends were trimmed by 5 bases and 2 bases, with 13 bases remaining between them. Germline loops: CDR1 MNHEY, CDR2 SMNVEV (reference sequence). The CDR3 sequence is CASSEWGRTYEQYF. CDR3 DNA: TGTGCCAGCAGTGAATGGGGGCGTACCTACGAGCAGTACTTC.

This clone has a handful of counts. The chain combines TRBV7-9 with TRBJ1-5, with TRBD1 as a possible D gene (6 bases). Germline V lookup: CDR1 SEHNR, CDR2 FQNEAQ (reference sequence). This CDR3 region has 16 residues. With 6 bases removed from V and 2 bases from J, the gap between germline ends came to 17 bases. The CDR3 protein is CASSSTQGSGNQPQHF. The CDR3 nucleotides are TGTGCCAGCAGTTCCACCCAGGGGTCGGGCAATCAGCCCCAGCATTTT.

The chain couples TRBV27 to TRBJ2-7, with TRBD2 identical over 7 bases. The CDR3 is 14 residues long. V trimming: 3 bases; J trimming: 4 bases; junction bases outside the gene matches: 6. The germline V gene encodes CDR1 MNHEY and CDR2 SMNVEV (reference sequence). The CDR3 DNA reads as TGTGCCAGCAGTTTGGGGGGGGGAGATTACGAGCAGTACTTC. It codes for CASSLGGGDYEQYF.

The chain combines TRBV9 with TRBJ2-3; 7 bases are shared with TRBD2. CDR1 and CDR2 from the germline V gene are SGDLS and YYNGEE. The CDR3 runs 14 residues. Germline trimming cut 3 bases from V and 6 bases from J; bases unmatched to any gene: 7. This CDR3 reads CASSGGSYEDTQYF. The CDR3 DNA reads TGTGCCAGCAGCGGCGGGAGTTATGAGGATACGCAGTATTTT.

The rearrangement joins TRBV27 to TRBJ1-2; D gene uncertain. V shed 0 bases and J shed 8 bases, with 13 bases lying between them. Germline loops: CDR1 MNHEY, CDR2 SMNVEV (reference sequence). CDR3 length equals 14 residues. The CDR3 sequence is CASSLSFPPFGYTF. The CDR3 nucleotides are TGTGCCAGCAGTTTATCTTTCCCGCCCTTCGGCTACACCTTC.